The 28 T cell receptor beta chains listed next were all sequenced from one sample in a study of blood T cell repertoires in COVID-19. Clones were sequenced by immunoSEQ multiplex PCR, and TCRdb holds only the in-frame ones, with some missing. The data hold roughly 99,000 clones, with around 89% observed a single time. Material: peripheral blood. The receptor source for this set is a man aged 45-65 years with active or convalescent COVID-19.

The chain recombines TRBV5-1 with TRBJ2-5; 15 bases line up with TRBD2. This CDR3 has 16 amino acids. The V gene's germline CDR1 is SGHRS and CDR2 YFSETQ. V shed 4 bases and J 2 bases; nucleotides not matched to a gene: 3. The CDR3 here is CASSPGLAGGQETQYF. The CDR3 DNA is TGCGCCAGCAGCCCGGGACTAGCGGGAGGACAAGAGACCCAGTACTTC.

The CDR3 protein is CASSATGEPPYEQYF. CDR3 coding DNA: TGTGCCAGCAGCGCCACAGGCGAGCCCCCTTACGAGCAGTACTTC. V and J are TRBV11-2 and TRBJ2-7; tentative D call: TRBD1 (5 bases). Trimming pared 5 bases from V and 4 bases from J, leaving 18 bases between. CDR3 length: 15 amino acids. Germline assignment: CDR1 SGHAT and CDR2 FQNNGV.

V and J are TRBV28 and TRBJ1-5, with 7 bases fitting TRBD1. After removal of 6 bases from V and 6 bases from J, the junction contained 14 bases not matched to a gene. The germline CDR1 and CDR2 sequences are MDHEN and SYDVKM. This CDR3 is 16 amino acids long. Written as DNA, the CDR3 is TGTGCCAGCAGCCTCCCCCGGGGGACAGATCGTCAGCCCCAGCATTTT. This codes for CASSLPRGTDRQPQHF.

This chain joins TRBV28 and TRBJ2-5, with 9 bases fitting TRBD2. The V and J ends lost 8 bases and 5 bases, in that order; junction bases with no gene match: 9. Germline lookup yields CDR1 MDHEN and CDR2 SYDVKM. CDR3 length: 14 residues. CDR3 sequence reads: CASGSGGGRETQYF. In DNA form, the CDR3 reads TGTGCCAGCGGTAGCGGGGGTGGGAGGGAGACCCAGTACTTC.

The rearrangement links TRBV6-5 to TRBJ2-3, with TRBD2 identical over 7 bases. The CDR3 runs 13 residues. In germline, CDR1 is MNHEY, CDR2 SVGAGI. V gave up 7 bases and J gave up 2 bases; unmatched junction bases: 3. In nucleotides, the CDR3 is TGTGCCAGCAACCTAGCGGACACAGATACGCAGTATTTT. It yields the protein CASNLADTDTQYF.

This chain connects TRBV5-1 to TRBJ2-1, with 7 bases aligning to TRBD1. CDR3 length: 13 residues. Germline V gene sequence: CDR1 SGHRS, CDR2 YFSETQ. J was trimmed by 5 bases and V by 3 bases; bases with no gene match: 2. CDR3 bases: TGCGCCAGCAGCTGGGACAGAAACAATGAGCAGTTCTTC. Translated: CASSWDRNNEQFF.

V gene TRBV6-2 or TRBV6-3 combines with J gene TRBJ1-5, with 7 bases identical to TRBD1. The V segment lost 2 bases and the J segment 3 bases; nucleotides outside the gene matches: 10. Germline CDR1 is MNHEY and CDR2 is SVGEGT. The CDR3 covers 17 residues. The CDR3 region is CASSYAPGQIFNQPQHF. The DNA of the CDR3 is TGTGCCAGCAGTTACGCGCCGGGACAGATATTCAATCAGCCCCAGCATTTT.

V and J are TRBV7-9 and TRBJ1-2, with TRBD1 identical over 7 bases. The CDR3 has 15 residues. Unmatched junction bases numbered 12, after V lost 3 bases and J lost 8 bases. Germline-derived CDR1 and CDR2 are SEHNR and FQNEAQ (reference sequence). The CDR3 spells CASSFGQEGAEGYTF. In DNA form, the CDR3 reads TGTGCCAGCAGCTTTGGGCAAGAGGGGGCAGAGGGCTACACCTTC.

The gene calls are TRBV29-1 and TRBJ1-1, with D possibly TRBD1 on 5 matching bases. In germline, CDR1 is SQVTM, CDR2 ANQGSEA. V lost 6 bases to trimming and J lost 1 base, with 15 bases between them. The CDR3 runs 14 residues. In DNA form, the CDR3 reads TGCAGCGTCGACTGGCAGGGCCCGAACACTGAAGCTTTCTTT. Encoded protein: CSVDWQGPNTEAFF.

Here the CDR3 reads CASSQDSGRVNYEQYF. DNA for the CDR3: TGCGCCAGCAGCCAAGATAGCGGGAGGGTTAACTACGAGCAGTACTTC. The J gene is TRBJ2-7, the V gene TRBV4-3; 11 nucleotides match TRBD2. Germline CDR1 and CDR2: LGHNA and YSLEER. V was clipped by 0 bases and J by 3 bases; unmatched bases: 4. CDR3 size: 16 residues.

This clone was counted a single time. V gene TRBV28 combines with J gene TRBJ2-7; D not resolved. With 2 bases removed from V and 7 bases from J, the gap between germline ends came to 9 bases. Looked up from germline, CDR1 is MDHEN and CDR2 is SYDVKM. This CDR3 region has 12 residues. CDR3 amino acids: CASSLPVTEQYF. CDR3 DNA: TGTGCCAGCAGTTTACCGGTGACAGAGCAGTACTTC. The entire variable domain, with the rest obtained from reference TRBV28 and TRBJ2-7, is as follows: DVKVTQSSRYLVKRTGEKVFLECVQDMDHENMFWYRQDPGLGLRLIYFSYDVKMKEKGDIPEGYSVSREKKERFSLILESASTNQTSMYLCASSLPVTEQYFGPGTRLTVT.

The rearrangement joins TRBV11-2 to TRBJ2-1, with 9 bases lining up with TRBD1. V was pared by 5 bases and J by 7 bases, with 9 bases of the junction left unmatched. CDR1 is SGHAT, CDR2 FQNNGV, per germline. The CDR3 spans 15 residues. The CDR3 loop is CASSRDRDGGNEQFF. The CDR3 nucleotides are TGTGCCAGCAGCCGGGACAGGGATGGGGGGAATGAGCAGTTCTTC.

Written as DNA, the CDR3 is TGTGCCAGCAGTTTCCGGAGTTCTGGGGCCAACGTCCTGACTTTC. This sequence encodes CASSFRSSGANVLTF. This chain joins TRBV28 and TRBJ2-6, with D hard to call. Trimming pared 3 bases from V and 1 base from J, leaving 7 bases between. Germline lookup yields CDR1 MDHEN and CDR2 SYDVKM. CDR3 length equals 15 residues. Looking up the rest from reference TRBV28 and TRBJ2-6 gives the full variable domain: DVKVTQSSRYLVKRTGEKVFLECVQDMDHENMFWYRQDPGLGLRLIYFSYDVKMKEKGDIPEGYSVSREKKERFSLILESASTNQTSMYLCASSFRSSGANVLTFGAGSRLTVL.

The chain carries TRBV28 and TRBJ1-5, with D perhaps TRBD1 (5 bases). With 7 bases removed from V and 5 bases from J, the gap between germline ends came to 12 bases. Per germline, CDR1 MDHEN and CDR2 SYDVKM. This CDR3 has 13 amino acids. CDR3 loop: CASISTGHQPQHF. The CDR3 nucleotides read TGTGCCAGCATTAGTACAGGCCATCAGCCCCAGCATTTT.

This chain uses TRBV6-1 with TRBJ1-4; 8 bases align to TRBD1. From germline, CDR1 is MNHNS and CDR2 SASEGT. Trimming cost V 1 base and J 7 bases; bases outside gene matches: 8. CDR3 size: 16 residues. The CDR3 region has the DNA TGTGCCAGCAGTGAAGAGGTCGGACAGGGAAGTGAAAAACTGTTTTTT. This codes for CASSEEVGQGSEKLFF.

The chain recombines TRBV28 with TRBJ1-6, with 8 bases matching TRBD1. Losses at the gene ends were 7 bases for V and 12 bases for J; bases not matched to a gene: 5. The CDR3 spans 12 residues. The V gene's germline CDR1 is MDHEN and CDR2 SYDVKM. The CDR3 loop reads CASKTGDQPLHF. The CDR3, as DNA: TGTGCCAGCAAGACAGGGGATCAACCCCTCCACTTT.

V usage is TRBV6-5 and J usage is TRBJ2-7; D may be TRBD2 (5 bases). Germline V gene lookup returns CDR1 MNHEY and CDR2 SVGAGI. This CDR3 spans 14 amino acids. V gave up 0 bases and J gave up 3 bases, with 9 bases separating them. This CDR3 reads CASSYSGLGYEQYF. The DNA for the CDR3 is TGTGCCAGCAGTTACTCCGGACTGGGCTACGAGCAGTACTTC.

This sequence joins TRBV29-1 and TRBJ2-1, with 10 positions matching TRBD2. This CDR3 contains 16 residues. The ends lost 3 bases at V and 9 bases at J; junction bases unmatched: 14. Per the germline V gene, CDR1 is SQVTM and CDR2 is ANQGSEA. The chain's CDR3 is CSVEGSGRASDIEQFF. DNA for the CDR3: TGCAGCGTTGAGGGGAGCGGGAGGGCCTCTGATATTGAGCAGTTCTTC.

The chain recombines TRBV19 with TRBJ1-4; no reliable D call. The CDR3 consists of 15 residues. The V gene's germline CDR1 is LNHDA and CDR2 SQIVND (reference sequence). V gave up 5 bases and J gave up 0 bases, with 10 bases separating them. CDR3 loop: CASSETGATNEKLFF. Written as DNA, the CDR3 is TGTGCCAGTAGTGAAACGGGAGCAACTAATGAAAAACTGTTTTTT.

The V and J genes are TRBV28 and TRBJ1-6; a weak D match, TRBD1 (6 bases). Germline values: CDR1 MDHEN, CDR2 SYDVKM. This CDR3 contains 16 residues. V lost 5 bases to trimming and J lost 6 bases, with 17 bases between them. CDR3 region: CASSNPTLRGNSPLHF. CDR3 in DNA: TGTGCCAGCAGTAACCCGACACTCAGGGGTAATTCACCCCTCCACTTT.

The chain couples TRBV27 to TRBJ2-3, with D possibly matching TRBD1 (6 bases). Trimming took 6 bases from V and 0 from J, leaving 10 bases between them. CDR1 is MNHEY and CDR2 is SMNVEV in the germline V gene (reference sequence). There are 14 residues in the CDR3. CDR3 bases: TGTGCCAGCAGCCAAACAGGGAGCACAGATACGCAGTATTTT. Translating it yields CASSQTGSTDTQYF.

The chain recombines TRBV5-1 with TRBJ2-3; the match to TRBD1 covers 7 bases. The germline CDR1 and CDR2 sequences are SGHRS and YFSETQ. The CDR3 loop spans 14 amino acids. Losses at the gene ends were 2 bases for V and 3 bases for J; bases not matched to a gene: 3. The CDR3 spells CASSFEDRTDTQYF. The DNA for the CDR3 is TGCGCCAGCAGCTTCGAGGACAGGACAGATACGCAGTATTTT.

The chain links TRBV3-1 (or the pseudogene TRBV3-2) to TRBJ2-3; 9 nucleotides agree with TRBD2. J gave up 2 bases and V 1 base, and 4 bases lay outside the gene matches. The CDR3 loop spans 16 amino acids. Germline CDR1 is LGHDT and CDR2 is YNNKEL (reference sequence). In nucleotides, the CDR3 is TGTGCCAGCAGCCAAGGCGGGAGGGATCCCACAGATACGCAGTATTTT. Translated: CASSQGGRDPTDTQYF.

Only one count was recorded for this clone. J is TRBJ1-1 and V is TRBV3-1 (or the pseudogene TRBV3-2); a possible D gene is TRBD1 (5 bases). The CDR3 runs to 14 residues. Trimming removed 7 bases at V and 2 bases at J, with 14 bases between. CDR1 and CDR2 from the germline V gene are LGHDT and YNNKEL (reference sequence). DNA for the CDR3: TGTGCCAGCACCCGGATCCAGGGTAACACTGAAGCTTTCTTT. It codes for CASTRIQGNTEAFF.

The rearrangement links TRBV28 to TRBJ2-5; 8 nucleotides align to TRBD1. V shed 6 bases, J shed 1 base, and the junction held 7 bases outside the gene matches. The CDR3 has 15 residues. Germline V lookup: CDR1 MDHEN, CDR2 SYDVKM. Here the CDR3 reads CASSPADRAQETQYF. For the CDR3, the DNA is TGTGCCAGCAGCCCGGCGGACAGGGCCCAAGAGACCCAGTACTTC.

The V and J genes are TRBV7-8 and TRBJ2-2, with a tentative D call TRBD1 (6 bases). The V end was cut by 3 bases, the J end by 7 bases, with 9 bases between. Germline V gives CDR1 SGHVS, CDR2 FQNEAQ. The CDR3 is made up of 13 amino acids. CDR3 sequence reads: CASSFSGDGELFF. The CDR3 DNA reads as TGTGCCAGCAGCTTTTCAGGGGACGGGGAGCTGTTTTTT.

V usage is TRBV29-1 and J usage is TRBJ1-1, with a weak D call TRBD1 (5 bases). Trimming removed 7 bases at V and 5 bases at J, with 26 bases between. In germline, CDR1 is SQVTM, CDR2 ANQGSEA. There are 16 residues in the CDR3. CDR3 nucleotides: TGCAGCGCACGCCCAGCAGGGCAGGGCTCGTGGACTGAAGCTTTCTTT. It encodes CSARPAGQGSWTEAFF.

This chain connects TRBV19 to TRBJ2-7, with 8 bases aligning to TRBD2. This CDR3 spans 14 amino acids. CDR1 and CDR2 from the germline V gene are LNHDA and SQIVND (reference sequence). The V segment lost 5 bases and the J segment 6 bases; nucleotides outside the gene matches: 9. This CDR3 is CASSPPGGAAEQYF. The CDR3 region has the DNA TGTGCCAGTAGTCCCCCGGGGGGGGCGGCCGAGCAGTACTTC.